This TCR beta chain was recorded in a study of T-cell reconstitution after alpha-beta-depleted transplantation in children. The study, taken as a whole, reports: Certain patients had high TCRbeta diversity at day 60, and it came from recipient T cells and thymic progenitors that survived. After one year, T-cell counts and TCRbeta diversity mostly came from new T cells. Reportedly, only several hundred clones from non-depleted graft cells drove alpha-beta T-cell counts at about two months.

Construction of the TCRbeta library involved unique molecular identifiers. MiXCR, run by TCRdb on the PCR reads, gives a single entry per CDR3 protein. The table has about 580,000 distinct CDR3 sequences, more than 20% seen once. Details on this clonotype: Antigen unknown.

The clonotype originates from a boy in the first two years of life who had a stem cell transplant for acute myeloid leukemia, so the T cells may come from the graft donor. Sequencing used PBMCs, mostly from graft donor cells, obtained 360 days after TCRalphabeta/CD19-depleted stem cell transplant.

The CDR3 DNA is TGTGCCAGCAGTTACTCGATCCCCAGGGGCGGTGGAGGAGAGGGCACAGATACGCAGTATTTT. It codes for CASSYSIPRGGGGEGTDTQYF. This chain connects TRBV6-2 or TRBV6-3 to TRBJ2-3; a weak D match, TRBD1 (6 bases). The CDR3 runs to 21 residues. Per the germline V gene, CDR1 is MNHEY and CDR2 is SVGEGT. The V gene lost 0 bases and the J gene lost 1 base, with 26 bases spanning the gap.